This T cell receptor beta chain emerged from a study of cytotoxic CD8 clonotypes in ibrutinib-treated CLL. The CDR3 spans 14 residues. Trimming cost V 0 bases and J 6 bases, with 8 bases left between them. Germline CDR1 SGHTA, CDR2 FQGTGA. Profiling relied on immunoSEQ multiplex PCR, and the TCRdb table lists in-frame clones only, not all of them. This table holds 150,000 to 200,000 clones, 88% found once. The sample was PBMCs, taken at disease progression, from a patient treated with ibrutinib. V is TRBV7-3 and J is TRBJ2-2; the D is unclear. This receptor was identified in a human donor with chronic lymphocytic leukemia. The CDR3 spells CASSLTGVAGELFF. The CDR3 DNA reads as TGTGCCAGCAGCTTAACTGGGGTGGCCGGGGAGCTGTTTTTT.